Shown below are 29 T cell receptor beta chains from a single sample sequenced in a study of cytomegalovirus exposure and HLA in healthy donors. Researchers ran the PCR with 60 Vbeta and 13 Jbeta primers. Sequencing was performed with immunoSEQ multiplex PCR; in TCRdb, only in-frame clones are kept and a portion is missing. The sample lists about 150,000 clones, 60% to 80% occurring once. Sequencing was carried out using PBMCs. These receptors were collected from a woman in her twenties or thirties in good health and CMV-seronegative.

This clone has a handful of counts. The chain links TRBV5-1 to TRBJ2-2, with D perhaps matching TRBD1 (5 bases). This CDR3 comprises 14 residues. Germline CDR1 and CDR2: SGHRS and YFSETQ. Trimming pared 2 bases from V and 7 bases from J, leaving 12 bases between. CDR3: CASSLGDPSGELFF. In nucleotides, the CDR3 is TGCGCCAGCAGCTTAGGGGATCCTAGCGGGGAGCTGTTTTTT.

The chain joins TRBV11-3 to TRBJ2-5; D is perhaps TRBD2 (7 bases). V lost 3 bases and J lost 2, with 13 bases in between. CDR1 SGHNT and CDR2 YENEEA come from the germline V gene. CDR3 length equals 15 residues. The CDR3 DNA reads as TGTGCCAGCAGCTTTGGGGGGGGCCCTCAAGAGACCCAGTACTTC. Its translation: CASSFGGGPQETQYF.

The J gene is TRBJ1-1, the V gene TRBV9, with 10 bases matching TRBD1. The germline V gene encodes CDR1 SGDLS and CDR2 YYNGEE. The CDR3 contains 17 residues. V gave up 0 bases and J gave up 0 bases; unmatched junction bases: 5. Here the CDR3 reads CASSVDPGTGVNTEAFF. The CDR3 DNA reads TGTGCCAGCAGCGTAGATCCCGGGACAGGGGTGAACACTGAAGCTTTCTTT.

This chain links TRBV27 with TRBJ1-1; D perhaps matches TRBD1 (5 bases). The V gene lost 6 bases and the J gene lost 5 bases, with 19 bases spanning the gap. Germline V CDR1 and CDR2: MNHEY, SMNVEV (reference sequence). This CDR3 spans 15 amino acids. In DNA form, the CDR3 reads TGTGCCAGCAGCCCCGCGGAGGGGTGGTGGACTGAAGCTTTCTTT. Translating gives CASSPAEGWWTEAFF.

This clone was recorded a few times. The V and J genes are TRBV27 and TRBJ1-1; 7 nucleotides agree with TRBD1. Losses at the gene ends were 8 bases for V and 6 bases for J; bases not matched to a gene: 15. The CDR3 contains 15 residues. Germline V gene data show CDR1 as MNHEY and CDR2 as SMNVEV (reference sequence). In DNA, the CDR3 is TGTGCCAGCTGGGAGGAGAGGGGGCGAGGGGCTGAAGCTTTCTTT. This gives the protein CASWEERGRGAEAFF.

The V gene is TRBV9, the J gene TRBJ1-2, with TRBD1 identical over 9 bases. Trimming at V came to 3 bases and at J to 3 bases, leaving 9 bases not matched to a gene. The CDR3 is 16 amino acids. Germline V gene sequence: CDR1 SGDLS, CDR2 YYNGEE. The DNA for the CDR3 is TGTGCCAGCAGCGGGATTACAGGGGGCCCCCACTATGGCTACACCTTC. Its translation: CASSGITGGPHYGYTF.

The CDR3 bases are TGTGCCAGCAGCTGGACAGGGGGTGACTATGGCTACACCTTC. Protein sequence: CASSWTGGDYGYTF. This rearrangement joins TRBV5-4 to TRBJ1-2; 10 bases match TRBD1. This CDR3 contains 14 residues. Germline CDR1 SGHNT, CDR2 YYREEE (reference sequence). With 3 bases clipped from V and 3 bases from J, the junction kept 2 bases outside the gene matches.

The chain is built from TRBV9 and TRBJ2-1; 9 positions match TRBD2. V gave up 0 bases and J gave up 7 bases; unmatched junction bases: 8. The CDR3 runs 16 residues. CDR1 and CDR2 (germline): SGDLS, YYNGEE. CDR3 nucleotide sequence: TGTGCCAGCAGCGTAGTTCCAGCGGGGGGCCAAAATGAGCAGTTCTTC. Translated: CASSVVPAGGQNEQFF.

The chain employs TRBV27 and TRBJ2-2; the match to TRBD2 covers 7 bases. This CDR3 has 15 residues. The V and J ends lost 7 bases and 0 bases, in that order; junction bases with no gene match: 5. The V gene's germline CDR1 is MNHEY and CDR2 SMNVEV (reference sequence). CDR3 nucleotides: TGTGCCAGCAACCATGGGGGGGCGAACACCGGGGAGCTGTTTTTT. Translating gives CASNHGGANTGELFF.

The chain combines TRBV19 with TRBJ1-1; 11 positions agree with TRBD1. This CDR3 is built from 14 residues. CDR1 and CDR2 from the germline V gene are LNHDA and SQIVND (reference sequence). V lost 5 bases and J lost 5; bases outside the gene matches: 4. The CDR3 here is CASSRTGGATEAFF. In DNA, the CDR3 is TGTGCCAGTAGTCGGACAGGGGGCGCGACTGAAGCTTTCTTT.

The chain recombines TRBV5-1 with TRBJ2-1; TRBD2 might be the D (7 bases). The CDR3 has 13 residues. V lost 1 base and J 7 bases, leaving 9 bases between the germline ends. Germline lookup yields CDR1 SGHRS and CDR2 YFSETQ. CDR3 loop: CASSLSGTNEQFF. Written as DNA, the CDR3 is TGCGCCAGCAGCTTGAGCGGGACAAATGAGCAGTTCTTC.

V usage is TRBV4-1 and J usage is TRBJ2-6; D is unresolved. Trimming removed 2 bases at V and 1 base at J, with 6 bases between. The CDR3 loop spans 15 amino acids. CDR1 and CDR2 (germline): MGHRA, YSYEKL. CDR3 sequence reads: CASSQPGSGANVLTF. The CDR3 DNA follows: TGCGCCAGCAGCCAACCAGGATCTGGGGCCAACGTCCTGACTTTC.

The V gene is TRBV9, the J gene TRBJ2-1; 7 bases line up with TRBD1. With V trimmed by 4 bases and J by 3 bases, 13 bases remained unmatched. CDR1 is SGDLS and CDR2 is YYNGEE in the germline V gene. The CDR3 sequence is 17 residues long. CDR3 region: CASSSFGTDLYYNEQFF. The DNA of the CDR3 is TGTGCCAGCAGCTCCTTCGGGACAGACCTTTACTACAATGAGCAGTTCTTC.

This chain uses TRBV4-3 with TRBJ2-2; 7 positions match TRBD2. Germline CDR1 is LGHNA and CDR2 is YSLEER. This CDR3 spans 15 amino acids. The trim removed 0 bases at V and 8 bases at J, leaving 6 bases unmatched. CDR3 amino acids: CASSQDWGGGGELFF. The CDR3 coding sequence is TGCGCCAGCAGCCAAGATTGGGGGGGAGGAGGGGAGCTGTTTTTT.

This chain joins TRBV27 and TRBJ1-5; D possibly corresponds to TRBD1 (6 bases). The germline V gene encodes CDR1 MNHEY and CDR2 SMNVEV (reference sequence). V was shortened by 6 bases and J by 6 bases, with 18 bases between the two germline ends. The CDR3 is 15 amino acids. CDR3 sequence: CASRDTGLSSQPQHF. CDR3 in DNA: TGTGCCAGCAGGGATACAGGGCTTAGTAGTCAGCCCCAGCATTTT.

The chain is built from TRBV5-8 and TRBJ1-6; D unclear. The germline V and J ends were trimmed by 0 bases and 9 bases, with 13 bases remaining between them. The germline gives CDR1 SGHTS, CDR2 YDEGEE. This CDR3 is 15 amino acids long. CDR3 coding DNA: TGTGCCAGCAGCTTGGATGCCGGGGTGGTTTCACCCCTCCACTTT. Its translation is CASSLDAGVVSPLHF.

The rearrangement uses TRBV19 and TRBJ2-7, with 9 bases fitting TRBD1. The V gene end was trimmed by 8 bases and the J gene end by 2 bases; junction bases not matched to a gene: 7. This CDR3 spans 14 amino acids. Germline CDR1 reads LNHDA; CDR2 reads SQIVND (reference sequence). CDR3 bases: TGTGCCAGTGCTTCGGGACAGGGTACCTACGAGCAGTACTTC. Amino acids: CASASGQGTYEQYF.

The genes are TRBV11-2 and TRBJ2-5; 9 nucleotides agree with TRBD1. Germline V gene data show CDR1 as SGHAT and CDR2 as FQNNGV. Trimming at V came to 5 bases and at J to 4 bases, leaving 8 bases not matched to a gene. The CDR3 spans 15 residues. Written as DNA, the CDR3 is TGTGCCAGCAGCCCGGGACAGGGAGGGCCAGAGACCCAGTACTTC. Its translation: CASSPGQGGPETQYF. The entire variable domain, with the rest obtained from reference TRBV11-2 and TRBJ2-5, is as follows: EAGVAQSPRYKIIEKRQSVAFWCNPISGHATLYWYQQILGQGPKLLIQFQNNGVVDDSQLPKDRFSAERLKGVDSTLKIQPAKLEDSAVYLCASSPGQGGPETQYFGPGTRLLVL.

This CDR3 reads CASRGREYTEAFF. In nucleotides, the CDR3 is TGTGCCAGCAGAGGGAGGGAGTACACTGAAGCTTTCTTT. The genes are TRBV6-1 and TRBJ1-1; D gene unclear. Germline CDR1 MNHNS, CDR2 SASEGT. Trimming took 6 bases from V and 3 from J, leaving 11 bases between them. The CDR3 contains 13 residues.

The rearrangement joins TRBV5-4 to TRBJ2-3; maybe TRBD1 (5 bases). The CDR3 loop spans 13 amino acids. Germline CDR1 is SGHNT and CDR2 is YYREEE (reference sequence). The V and J ends lost 3 bases and 3 bases respectively, with 8 bases between them. CDR3 sequence reads: CASSSGHTDTQYF. CDR3 in DNA: TGTGCCAGCAGCTCAGGACATACAGATACGCAGTATTTT.

The CDR3 DNA sequence: TGCGCCAGCAGCCAGAAGCCCGGACAGGGCTACTCTGGAAACACCATATATTTT. It is translated as CASSQKPGQGYSGNTIYF. The rearrangement uses TRBV4-1 and TRBJ1-3, with TRBD1 identical over 8 bases. Trimming at V came to 3 bases and at J to 0 bases, leaving 10 bases not matched to a gene. The CDR3 is 18 amino acids. Germline values: CDR1 MGHRA, CDR2 YSYEKL.

The chain combines TRBV28 with TRBJ1-5; no clear D. The CDR3 extends over 16 amino acids. V lost 8 bases, J lost 1 base, and 18 bases lay in between. The germline V gene encodes CDR1 MDHEN and CDR2 SYDVKM. Here the CDR3 reads CASLELRTGSNQPQHF. CDR3 DNA: TGTGCCAGCCTCGAACTCCGAACGGGGAGCAATCAGCCCCAGCATTTT.

This clone was seen just once. The genes are TRBV6-1 and TRBJ1-2; no reliable D call. The CDR3 length is 14 residues. Trimming shortened V by 1 base and J by 5 bases, and 11 bases separated the two germline ends. Germline V lookup: CDR1 MNHNS, CDR2 SASEGT. The CDR3 sequence: CASSEVRTAYGYTF. Here the CDR3 DNA reads TGTGCCAGCAGTGAAGTAAGGACTGCTTATGGCTACACCTTC.

The chain recombines TRBV28 with TRBJ1-5, with TRBD1 as a possible D gene (6 bases). Germline-derived CDR1 and CDR2 are MDHEN and SYDVKM. V was shortened by 3 bases and J by 1 base, with 13 bases between the two germline ends. The CDR3 consists of 16 residues. The CDR3 region has the DNA TGTGCCAGCAGTTTTGAACAGGGTGGAAGCAATCAGCCCCAGCATTTT. It is translated as CASSFEQGGSNQPQHF.

A note on this clone: The junction departs from the called germline gene at one end, perhaps through a read error. The chain joins TRBV19 to TRBJ1-5; D unresolved. Germline assignment: CDR1 LNHDA and CDR2 SQIVND (reference sequence). This CDR3 has 15 amino acids. The CDR3 DNA follows: TGTGCCAGTAGTATCGTGCTCAATAGCAATCAGCCCCGGCATTTT. It translates to CASSIVLNSNQPRHF.

The chain combines TRBV29-1 with TRBJ1-2; perhaps TRBD1 as D (6 bases). This CDR3 has 12 residues. V lost 1 base, J lost 6 bases, and 9 bases lay in between. Germline-derived CDR1 and CDR2 are SQVTM and ANQGSEA. The CDR3 region has the DNA TGCAGCGTTGAAGGGACAGAGAATGGCTACACCTTC. The encoded protein is CSVEGTENGYTF.

The chain uses TRBV7-2 and TRBJ1-4, with D tentatively TRBD1 (6 bases). Deletions cut 8 bases from V and 8 bases from J, with 15 bases between. CDR3 length equals 13 residues. The germline gives CDR1 SGHTA, CDR2 FQGNSA. This CDR3 reads CASRGASQEKLFF. In DNA, the CDR3 is TGTGCCAGCCGGGGGGCATCTCAGGAAAAACTGTTTTTT.

The chain carries TRBV9 and TRBJ1-2; 8 bases agree with TRBD1. The V segment lost 0 bases and the J segment 4 bases; nucleotides outside the gene matches: 5. CDR1 and CDR2 (germline): SGDLS, YYNGEE. The CDR3 contains 15 residues. Here the CDR3 DNA reads TGTGCCAGCAGCGTAGACCCGGGACAGGCCTATGGCTACACCTTC. The encoded protein is CASSVDPGQAYGYTF.

The chain employs TRBV4-1 and TRBJ2-5; no clear D gene. Germline V gene sequence: CDR1 MGHRA, CDR2 YSYEKL. The CDR3 covers 14 residues. Trimming removed 5 bases at V and 0 bases at J, with 10 bases between. The CDR3 reads CASSSPGYQETQYF. The CDR3 bases are TGCGCCAGCAGCTCCCCCGGGTACCAAGAGACCCAGTACTTC.